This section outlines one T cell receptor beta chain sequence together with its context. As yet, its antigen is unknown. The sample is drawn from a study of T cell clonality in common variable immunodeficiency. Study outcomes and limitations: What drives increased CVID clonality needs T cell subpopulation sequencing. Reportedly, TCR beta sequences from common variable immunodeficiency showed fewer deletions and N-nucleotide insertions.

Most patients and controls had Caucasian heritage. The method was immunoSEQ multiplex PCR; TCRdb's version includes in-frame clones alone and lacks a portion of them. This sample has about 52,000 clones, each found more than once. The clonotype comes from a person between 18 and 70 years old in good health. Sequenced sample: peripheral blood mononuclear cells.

CDR3 bases read: TGTGCCAGTAGTACCACACAGGACACTGAA. It is translated as CASSTTQDTE. The full CDR3 protein reads CASSTTQDTEAFF. The chain links TRBV19 to TRBJ1-1, with D perhaps matching TRBD1 (5 bases). The CDR3 is cut off 3 residues early in the read; its end comes from the germline J gene. Trimming removed 4 bases at V and 3 bases at J, with 9 bases between. From germline, CDR1 is LNHDA and CDR2 SQIVND (reference sequence). The CDR3 runs to 13 residues. Looking up the rest from reference TRBV19 and TRBJ1-1 gives the full variable domain: DGGITQSPKYLFRKEGQNVTLSCEQNLNHDAMYWYRQDPGQGLRLIYYSQIVNDFQKGDIAEGYSVSREKKESFPLTVTSAQKNPTAFYLCASSTTQDTEAFFGQGTRLTVV.